The rows below give T cell receptor beta chains drawn from one sample of a study of molecular identifiers for immune sequencing clone quantification. TCRdb recomputed calls from the PCR reads with MiXCR, one row per CDR3 protein. The sample holds about 63,000 distinct CDR3 sequences; around 19% are singletons and the top ten take 1.4%. The sequenced sample consisted of naive CD8+ T cells from blood, with Jurkat cell RNA spiked in. The receptors stem from a human donor in good health. Some libraries in this study had Jurkat cell RNA spiked in. Both conserved end residues are part of each CDR3. The order of the fields is J gene, clone size, CDR3 length, D gene, V gene, CDR3 protein, CDR3 DNA. A D gene is named only where the DNA matches it firmly. Clone sizes are given selectively: once, few, many, or a class where the clone is expanded.

>TRBJ2-5|many|14|NA|TRBV12-3/TRBV12-4
CASSRTARKETQYF
TGTGCCAGCAGTCGGACAGCGCGTAAAGAGACCCAGTACTTC
>TRBJ1-4|many|16|NA|TRBV4-1
CASSQDEGQGNEKLFF
TGCGCCAGCAGCCAAGATGAGGGACAAGGGAATGAAAAACTGTTTTTT
>TRBJ2-5|NA|15|NA|TRBV6-1
CAGLYPYLGRETQYF
TGTGCCGGCCTTTACCCCTACCTGGGGCGAGAGACCCAGTACTTC
>TRBJ2-1|NA|17|TRBD1|TRBV7-2
CASSPRDRGMMYNEQFF
TGTGCCAGCAGCCCCCGGGACAGGGGGATGATGTACAATGAGCAGTTCTTC
>TRBJ2-7|many|15|TRBD2|TRBV3-1
CASSQGLAGQYEQYF
TGTGCCAGCAGCCAAGGCCTAGCGGGGCAGTACGAGCAGTACTTC
>TRBJ1-4|many|14|NA|TRBV27
CASSLQGTNEKLFF
TGTGCCAGCAGCCTCCAGGGGACTAATGAAAAACTGTTTTTT
>TRBJ2-7|few|15|NA|TRBV4-1
CASSPQDWAGHEQYF
TGCGCCAGCAGCCCACAAGATTGGGCGGGACACGAGCAGTACTTC
>TRBJ1-3|many|14|NA|TRBV30
CAWSAGTSGNTIYF
TGTGCCTGGAGTGCCGGGACCTCTGGAAACACCATATATTTT
>TRBJ2-7|NA|14|NA|TRBV4-1
CASSQVGPENGQYF
TGCGCCAGCAGCCAAGTCGGGCCTGAGAACGGGCAGTACTTC
>TRBJ1-5|many|15|TRBD1|TRBV13
CASSVRDRDNQPQHF
TGTGCCAGCAGCGTCCGGGACAGGGATAATCAGCCCCAGCATTTT
>TRBJ2-1|many|14|NA|TRBV20-1
CSARDGTDYNEQFF
TGCAGTGCTAGAGACGGGACGGACTACAATGAGCAGTTCTTC
>TRBJ2-7|NA|13|TRBD2|TRBV30
CACTSGSYYEQYF
TGTGCCTGCACTAGCGGAAGTTACTACGAGCAGTACTTC
>TRBJ1-2|NA|15|NA|TRBV7-9
CASSQSGLRSYGYTF
TGTGCCAGCAGCCAAAGCGGCCTCAGGTCGTATGGCTACACCTTC
>TRBJ2-3|many|15|NA|TRBV13
CASRPTYVGTDTQYF
TGTGCCAGCAGACCGACCTATGTTGGCACAGATACGCAGTATTTT
>TRBJ2-1|few|17|TRBD2|TRBV7-9
CASGFPRGTTSYNEQFF
TGTGCCAGCGGCTTTCCTCGGGGGACTACCTCCTACAATGAGCAGTTCTTC
>TRBJ2-1|many|14|NA|TRBV18
CASSLSGGDNEQFF
TGTGCCAGCTCACTTAGCGGAGGGGACAATGAGCAGTTCTTC
>TRBJ2-7|many|13|NA|TRBV5-1
CASRLSLNYEQYF
TGCGCCAGCAGATTATCTCTGAACTACGAGCAGTACTTC
>TRBJ2-3|many|16|TRBD1|TRBV6-2/TRBV6-3
CASSHPTGTLTDTQYF
TGTGCCAGCAGTCACCCGACAGGGACGCTCACAGATACGCAGTATTTT
>TRBJ1-1|many|15|NA|TRBV5-5
CASSLGWRGHTEAFF
TGTGCCAGCAGCTTAGGATGGCGGGGGCATACTGAAGCTTTCTTT
>TRBJ2-7|many|16|TRBD1|TRBV14
CASSQVYGTGGNEQYF
TGTGCCAGCAGCCAAGTTTACGGGACAGGGGGCAACGAGCAGTACTTC
>TRBJ2-7|NA|13|NA|TRBV27
CVSSFGGPYEQYF
TGTGTCAGCAGTTTTGGAGGGCCTTACGAGCAGTACTTC
>TRBJ2-5|many|17|TRBD1|TRBV29-1
CSVEGGQPKLYQETQYF
TGCAGCGTTGAAGGGGGACAGCCAAAATTATACCAAGAGACCCAGTACTTC
>TRBJ1-1|many|15|NA|TRBV6-1
CASSSLQRLNTEAFF
TGTGCCAGCAGTTCCCTACAGCGATTGAACACTGAAGCTTTCTTT
>TRBJ2-7|NA|14|TRBD2|TRBV3-1
CASSQTSGRGEQYF
TGTGCCAGCAGCCAAACTAGCGGGAGGGGCGAGCAGTACTTC
>TRBJ2-5|many|19|TRBD2|TRBV29-1
CSVEDFILAGGQGQETQYF
TGCAGCGTTGAAGATTTTATCCTAGCGGGAGGACAGGGGCAAGAGACCCAGTACTTC
>TRBJ2-1|few|15|TRBD2|TRBV20-1
CSARGLAGEVNEQFF
TGCAGTGCTAGGGGACTAGCGGGAGAGGTCAATGAGCAGTTCTTC
>TRBJ2-7|many|13|NA|TRBV7-9
CASSSPQGYEQYF
TGTGCCAGCAGCTCCCCACAGGGCTACGAGCAGTACTTC
>TRBJ2-1|few|15|NA|TRBV7-3
CASSLVGSSYNEQFF
TGTGCCAGCAGCTTGGTGGGGAGCTCCTACAATGAGCAGTTCTTC
>TRBJ2-1|NA|18|TRBD2|TRBV5-4
CAIRRVSGTSVEYNEQFF
TGTGCCATCAGAAGGGTTAGCGGGACCTCCGTGGAGTACAATGAGCAGTTCTTC
>TRBJ2-1|many|12|NA|TRBV19
CASSILNNEQFF
TGTGCCAGTAGTATTCTTAACAATGAGCAGTTCTTC
>TRBJ1-2|NA|17|TRBD1|TRBV15
CATSRKIRDRKAYGYTF
TGCGCCACCAGCAGAAAAATTAGGGACAGGAAGGCCTATGGCTACACCTTC
>TRBJ2-5|many|14|TRBD2|TRBV7-6
CASSTSGFLETQYF
TGTGCCAGCAGCACTAGCGGATTCCTCGAGACCCAGTACTTC
>TRBJ2-2|many|14|NA|TRBV4-1
CASSQPEQWGELFF
TGCGCCAGCAGCCAACCTGAGCAGTGGGGGGAGCTGTTTTTT
>TRBJ2-1|many|13|NA|TRBV30
CAYGGQPYNEQFF
TGTGCCTATGGAGGACAGCCCTACAATGAGCAGTTCTTC
>TRBJ1-6|many|15|TRBD1|TRBV6-5
CASSYSGTGTSPLHF
TGTGCCAGCAGTTATTCCGGGACAGGGACATCACCCCTCCACTTT
>TRBJ2-1|NA|15|TRBD1|TRBV5-3
CASSSGTGEYIEQFF
TGTGCCAGCAGCTCCGGGACAGGGGAATACATTGAGCAGTTCTTC
>TRBJ2-2|NA|18|TRBD2|TRBV19
CASSSALAGEANTGELFF
TGTGCCAGTAGTAGCGCACTAGCGGGGGAAGCGAACACCGGGGAGCTGTTTTTT
>TRBJ2-5|few|14|NA|TRBV12-3/TRBV12-4
CASSLGGGLETQYF
TGTGCCAGCAGCCTAGGGGGGGGCCTAGAGACCCAGTACTTC
>TRBJ2-1|many|17|NA|TRBV7-9
CASSSTTGTDPYNEQFF
TGTGCCAGCAGCTCCACCACCGGGACCGATCCCTACAATGAGCAGTTCTTC
>TRBJ2-1|NA|14|NA|TRBV11-3
CASSPHPLGNEQFF
TGTGCCAGCAGCCCGCACCCCCTGGGGAATGAGCAGTTCTTC